Following are 17 T cell receptor beta chains from one sample sequenced in a study of response to subunit inactivated influenza vaccine. From the RT-PCR reads, TCRdb called clonotypes with MiXCR, one entry per CDR3 protein. The sample consists of 500,000 to 550,000 distinct CDR3 sequences, roughly 7.9% of them appearing once. This sample comprised PBMCs from blood, obtained roughly 24 months after vaccination. These receptors all stem from a man between 50 and 75 years old who received an inactivated influenza vaccine.

Only a few counts were recorded for this clonotype. The rearrangement joins TRBV5-1 to TRBJ2-2; 7 nucleotides line up with TRBD1. V trimming: 0 bases; J trimming: 6 bases; junction bases outside the gene matches: 5. Germline CDR1 is SGHRS and CDR2 is YFSETQ. The CDR3 is 15 amino acids. CDR3 protein: CASSLETGRSGELFF. DNA of the CDR3: TGCGCCAGCAGCTTGGAGACAGGGCGCTCCGGGGAGCTGTTTTTT.

This clonotype was found a few times. The rearrangement joins TRBV18 to TRBJ2-5; 9 bases align to TRBD1. V was clipped by 2 bases and J by 3 bases; unmatched bases: 1. The CDR3 is 14 amino acids. Germline loops: CDR1 KGHSH, CDR2 LQKENI. The CDR3 sequence is CASSPRTGEETQYF. CDR3 sequence (DNA): TGTGCCAGCTCACCAAGGACAGGGGAAGAGACCCAGTACTTC.

In its sample, this clonotype was seen a few times. This chain connects TRBV18 to TRBJ2-3; TRBD2 matches at 10 bases. Germline CDR1 and CDR2: KGHSH and LQKENI. J lost 3 bases, V lost 2 bases, and 8 bases had no gene match. The CDR3 runs 17 residues. DNA of the CDR3: TGTGCCAGCTCACCAACCGTAGGTAGCGGGAGGACAGATACGCAGTATTTT. Its translation is CASSPTVGSGRTDTQYF. The full variable domain, with the rest looked up from reference TRBV18 and TRBJ2-3, is NAGVMQNPRHLVRRRGQEARLRCSPMKGHSHVYWYRQLPEEGLKFMVYLQKENIIDESGMPKERFSAEFPKEGPSILRIQQVVRGDSAAYFCASSPTVGSGRTDTQYFGPGTRLTVL.

This clonotype came up a few times. This chain links TRBV6-1 with TRBJ1-1; possibly TRBD1 for D (6 bases). Trimming stripped 7 bases from V and 5 bases from J, with 17 bases between. CDR3 length: 14 amino acids. Looked up from germline, CDR1 is MNHNS and CDR2 is SASEGT. The CDR3 nucleotides read TGTGCCAGCACCCAAGATTGGGGGGCGACTGAAGCTTTCTTT. Protein sequence: CASTQDWGATEAFF.

The chain combines TRBV7-9 with TRBJ2-6; D is possibly TRBD1 (5 bases). The CDR3 consists of 16 residues. V lost 5 bases and J lost 0, with 11 bases in between. Germline loops: CDR1 SEHNR, CDR2 FQNEAQ (reference sequence). In DNA form, the CDR3 reads TGTGCCAGCAGCGAACGGACACTCTCTGGGGCCAACGTCCTGACTTTC. Translated: CASSERTLSGANVLTF.

The table lists this clonotype with a few counts. The chain combines TRBV5-4 with TRBJ2-7, with TRBD1 as a possible D gene (5 bases). Germline V gene data show CDR1 as SGHNT and CDR2 as YYREEE (reference sequence). Trimming shortened V by 1 base and J by 4 bases, and 12 bases separated the two germline ends. The CDR3 covers 14 residues. CDR3 bases: TGTGCCAGCAGCTTGCGACCCGGACAATACGAGCAGTACTTC. Translated: CASSLRPGQYEQYF. The full variable domain, with the rest looked up from reference TRBV5-4 and TRBJ2-7, is ETGVTQSPTHLIKTRGQQVTLRCSSQSGHNTVSWYQQALGQGPQFIFQYYREEENGRGNFPPRFSGLQFPNYSSELNVNALELDDSALYLCASSLRPGQYEQYFGPGTRLTVT.

This clonotype was picked up a small number of times. The CDR3 sequence is CASVLTGVQALAEQYF. The DNA of the CDR3 is TGTGCCAGCGTATTAACAGGAGTTCAAGCTCTTGCCGAGCAGTACTTC. This chain joins TRBV2 and TRBJ2-7; maybe TRBD1 (5 bases). The germline CDR1 and CDR2 sequences are SNHLY and FYNNEI. CDR3 length: 16 residues. V was pared by 8 bases and J by 6 bases, with 26 bases between.

At least ten counts were recorded for this clonotype. J is TRBJ2-5 and V is TRBV6-1; no clear D. The CDR3 sequence is 13 residues long. The V gene's germline CDR1 is MNHNS and CDR2 SASEGT. Trimming removed 6 bases at V and 7 bases at J, with 15 bases between. The CDR3 region is CASSRPSLVTQYF. The CDR3 DNA follows: TGTGCCAGCAGCCGACCGTCCTTGGTGACCCAGTACTTC.

This clonotype was counted ten times or more. The chain uses TRBV20-1 and TRBJ2-7, with 8 bases aligning to TRBD1. With 6 bases clipped from V and 1 base from J, the junction kept 11 bases outside the gene matches. Germline V gene data show CDR1 as DFQATT and CDR2 as SNEGSKA (reference sequence). This CDR3 spans 15 amino acids. The CDR3, as DNA: TGCAGTGCAAGAACCGGGACAGGAGAATCCTACGAGCAGTACTTC. It translates to CSARTGTGESYEQYF.

This clonotype was observed many times. This chain connects TRBV12-3 or TRBV12-4 to TRBJ1-1; 7 bases align to TRBD1. V was pared by 6 bases and J by 3 bases, with 13 bases of the junction left unmatched. There are 16 residues in the CDR3. The CDR3 sequence: CASSPNKGQGDTEAFF. Here the CDR3 DNA reads TGTGCCAGCAGCCCTAATAAGGGGCAGGGGGACACTGAAGCTTTCTTT.

This clonotype was detected a few times. The chain combines TRBV4-1 with TRBJ1-2; no firm D call. V shed 1 base and J shed 4 bases, with 10 bases lying between them. Germline V lookup: CDR1 MGHRA, CDR2 YSYEKL. The length of the CDR3 is 14 residues. CDR3 in amino acids: CASSQAENSYGYTF. DNA for the CDR3: TGCGCCAGCAGCCAAGCAGAAAACAGCTATGGCTACACCTTC.

In this sample, this clonotype turned up many times. The chain employs TRBV3-1 and TRBJ2-2; D ambiguous. Germline CDR1 LGHDT, CDR2 YNNKEL (reference sequence). V was pared by 4 bases and J by 2 bases, with 8 bases between. The CDR3 loop spans 14 amino acids. The CDR3 nucleotides read TGTGCCAGCAGCCCTTCCTCCAACACCGGGGAGCTGTTTTTT. Amino acids: CASSPSSNTGELFF.

The sample holds many counts of this clonotype. The chain couples TRBV29-1 to TRBJ2-2, with D possibly TRBD1 on 5 matching bases. The CDR3 runs to 13 residues. Per germline, CDR1 SQVTM and CDR2 ANQGSEA. V was clipped by 4 bases and J by 7 bases, with 13 bases between them. CDR3 residues: CSVGQGSNGELFF. The CDR3 DNA sequence: TGCAGCGTTGGGCAGGGATCAAACGGGGAGCTGTTTTTT.

This clonotype was recorded a few times. The chain has TRBV20-1 and TRBJ2-7, with 15 nucleotides matching TRBD2. The CDR3 length is 21 residues. With 4 bases clipped from V and 5 bases from J, the junction kept 24 bases outside the gene matches. CDR1 is DFQATT and CDR2 is SNEGSKA in the germline V gene (reference sequence). CDR3: CSAIVTSKGLAGGWNFDEQYF. The DNA of the CDR3 is TGCAGTGCTATAGTAACAAGCAAGGGACTAGCGGGAGGTTGGAACTTCGACGAGCAGTACTTC.

V and J are TRBV20-1 and TRBJ2-6; 7 bases agree with TRBD1. V shed 5 bases and J 0 bases; nucleotides not matched to a gene: 7. In germline, CDR1 is DFQATT, CDR2 SNEGSKA (reference sequence). There are 16 residues in the CDR3. The chain's CDR3 is CSAPRQGSSGANVLTF. CDR3 bases: TGCAGTGCTCCAAGACAGGGAAGCTCTGGGGCCAACGTCCTGACTTTC.

This clonotype was seen many times. The chain links TRBV5-1 to TRBJ2-1; 9 positions match TRBD2. The germline gives CDR1 SGHRS, CDR2 YFSETQ. The CDR3 sequence is 16 residues long. The V segment lost 0 bases and the J segment 7 bases; nucleotides outside the gene matches: 8. The chain's CDR3 is CASSLELAGWLNEQFF. CDR3 coding DNA: TGCGCCAGCAGCTTGGAACTAGCGGGTTGGCTTAATGAGCAGTTCTTC.

This chain joins TRBV29-1 and TRBJ1-1; D is unclear. Trimming stripped 2 bases from V and 1 base from J, with 8 bases between. This CDR3 is 13 amino acids long. CDR1 and CDR2 from the germline V gene are SQVTM and ANQGSEA. The CDR3 DNA is TGCAGCGTTGAATACCCGGGGAACACTGAAGCTTTCTTT. It translates to CSVEYPGNTEAFF.